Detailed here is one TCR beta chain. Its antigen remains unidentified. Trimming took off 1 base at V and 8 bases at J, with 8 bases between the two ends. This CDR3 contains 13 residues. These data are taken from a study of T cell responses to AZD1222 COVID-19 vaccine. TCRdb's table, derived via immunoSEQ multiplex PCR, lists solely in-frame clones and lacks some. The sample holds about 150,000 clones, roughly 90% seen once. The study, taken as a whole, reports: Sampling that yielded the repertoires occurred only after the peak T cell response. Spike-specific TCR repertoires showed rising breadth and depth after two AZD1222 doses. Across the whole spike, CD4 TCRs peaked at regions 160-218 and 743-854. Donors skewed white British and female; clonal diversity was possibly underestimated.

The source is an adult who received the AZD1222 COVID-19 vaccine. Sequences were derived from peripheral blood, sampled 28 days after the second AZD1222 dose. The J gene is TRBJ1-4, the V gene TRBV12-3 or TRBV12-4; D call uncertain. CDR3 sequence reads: CASSLGGLEKLFF. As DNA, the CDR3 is TGTGCCAGCAGTTTAGGTGGGTTAGAAAAACTGTTTTTT.